Below, 23 T cell receptor beta chains from the same sample are listed, as sequenced in a study of cytomegalovirus exposure and HLA in healthy donors. It was with 60 Vbeta and 13 Jbeta primers that the PCR ran. Produced via immunoSEQ multiplex PCR; TCRdb's table is partial and in-frame only. The data show roughly 170,000 clones, around 77% seen once. The specimen sequenced was PBMCs. The receptors were sampled from a woman in her thirties in good health and CMV-seronegative.

The chain has TRBV7-6 and TRBJ1-4; no reliable D call. The CDR3 loop spans 15 amino acids. Germline V lookup: CDR1 SGHVS, CDR2 FNYEAQ. V lost 2 bases to trimming and J lost 0 bases, with 7 bases between them. The CDR3 coding sequence is TGTGCCAGCAGCTTACTCGGGGCAACTAATGAAAAACTGTTTTTT. It codes for CASSLLGATNEKLFF.

The rearrangement joins TRBV10-3 to TRBJ1-2; D perhaps matches TRBD1 (5 bases). Germline CDR1 reads ENHRY; CDR2 reads SYGVKD. Deletions cut 7 bases from V and 1 base from J, with 7 bases between. The CDR3 loop spans 12 amino acids. The CDR3 protein is CAITQDNYGYTF. The CDR3 bases are TGTGCCATCACACAGGATAACTATGGCTACACCTTC.

This clone was counted a few times. The V and J genes are TRBV27 and TRBJ1-2; D ambiguous. Germline V gene sequence: CDR1 MNHEY, CDR2 SMNVEV (reference sequence). The ends were cut back, 4 bases at V and 7 bases at J, with 7 bases in the middle. The CDR3 extends over 11 amino acids. The CDR3 sequence: CASSYRGGYTF. DNA for the CDR3: TGTGCCAGCAGTTACCGGGGTGGCTACACCTTC.

The chain employs TRBV4-3 and TRBJ2-3; the match to TRBD2 covers 11 bases. The CDR3 is 18 residues long. Germline-derived CDR1 and CDR2 are LGHNA and YSLEER. V shed 4 bases, J shed 2 bases, and the junction held 11 bases outside the gene matches. CDR3 coding DNA: TGCGCCAGCAGCCTGGTAGCGGGGGGGACCTCTCTCACAGATACGCAGTATTTT. Its protein product is CASSLVAGGTSLTDTQYF.

This clone was observed a few times. V gene TRBV7-9 combines with J gene TRBJ1-1; D not resolved. From germline, CDR1 is SEHNR and CDR2 FQNEAQ (reference sequence). The CDR3 sequence is 13 residues long. V gave up 5 bases and J gave up 5 bases, with 12 bases separating them. The CDR3 sequence: CASSPVRGTEAFF. CDR3 sequence (DNA): TGTGCCAGCAGCCCAGTTCGGGGAACTGAAGCTTTCTTT.

CDR3 in amino acids: CASSLQGQGNTGELFF. CDR3 in DNA: TGCGCCAGCAGCCTTCAGGGACAGGGGAACACCGGGGAGCTGTTTTTT. The chain links TRBV5-1 to TRBJ2-2, with 9 bases that match TRBD1. CDR3 length equals 16 residues. With 4 bases clipped from V and 1 base from J, the junction kept 5 bases outside the gene matches. CDR1 is SGHRS and CDR2 is YFSETQ in the germline V gene.

CDR3 protein: CASRRSGGPDTQYF. The CDR3 DNA reads as TGTGCCAGCAGACGATCGGGGGGCCCAGATACGCAGTATTTT. The genes are TRBV6-1 and TRBJ2-3; TRBD2 is a possible D gene (7 bases). V was clipped by 6 bases and J by 4 bases, with 14 bases between them. The CDR3 totals 14 residues. Per germline, CDR1 MNHNS and CDR2 SASEGT.

This chain joins TRBV7-3 and TRBJ1-1; unclear D gene. CDR1 SGHTA and CDR2 FQGTGA come from the germline V gene. The length of the CDR3 is 13 residues. V was clipped by 0 bases and J by 2 bases, with 4 bases between them. The DNA for the CDR3 is TGTGCCAGCAGCTTAACCACAAACACTGAAGCTTTCTTT. Its translation is CASSLTTNTEAFF.

This sequence joins TRBV5-4 and TRBJ2-5, with D possibly being TRBD1 (6 bases). This CDR3 contains 16 residues. The V gene lost 4 bases and the J gene lost 3 bases, with 19 bases spanning the gap. Germline CDR1 reads SGHNT; CDR2 reads YYREEE (reference sequence). The CDR3 DNA sequence: TGTGCCAGCAGCCCTCCAGGGGCTCTCCTTAAAGAGACCCAGTACTTC. Translation: CASSPPGALLKETQYF. Variable domain in full (rest from reference TRBV5-4 and TRBJ2-5): ETGVTQSPTHLIKTRGQQVTLRCSSQSGHNTVSWYQQALGQGPQFIFQYYREEENGRGNFPPRFSGLQFPNYSSELNVNALELDDSALYLCASSPPGALLKETQYFGPGTRLLVL.

The chain has TRBV5-1 and TRBJ1-3; D may be TRBD1 (5 bases). The length of the CDR3 is 17 residues. Trimming took 0 bases from V and 1 from J, leaving 14 bases between them. CDR1 and CDR2 (germline): SGHRS, YFSETQ. This CDR3 reads CASSLEQGRWSGNTIYF. CDR3 coding DNA: TGCGCCAGCAGCTTGGAGCAGGGCAGATGGTCTGGAAACACCATATATTTT. The full variable domain, its missing parts supplied by reference TRBV5-1 and TRBJ1-3, is KAGVTQTPRYLIKTRGQQVTLSCSPISGHRSVSWYQQTPGQGLQFLFEYFSETQRNKGNFPGRFSGRQFSNSRSEMNVSTLELGDSALYLCASSLEQGRWSGNTIYFGEGSWLTVV.

For this clone: The junction departs from germline at one end; a sequencing error may be responsible. CDR3 DNA sequence: TGCGCCAGCACCTTGTATGCCGGGGCTAACTATGGCTACACCTTC. Its protein is CASTLYAGANYGYTF. V and J are TRBV5-1 and TRBJ1-2; the D is unclear. CDR1 is SGHRS, CDR2 YFSETQ, per germline. The CDR3 is 15 amino acids.

The chain employs TRBV5-1 and TRBJ1-1; TRBD1 agrees at 8 bases. Germline CDR1 is SGHRS and CDR2 is YFSETQ. J gave up 6 bases and V 0 bases, and 10 bases lay outside the gene matches. The CDR3 consists of 16 residues. The CDR3 DNA reads TGCGCCAGCAGCTTGGAGTTGACAGGGGTTGGCGCTGAAGCTTTCTTT. It codes for CASSLELTGVGAEAFF.

The rearrangement joins TRBV2 to TRBJ1-5; 9 bases match TRBD1. With 2 bases clipped from V and 6 bases from J, the junction kept 2 bases outside the gene matches. The CDR3 spans 14 residues. Looked up from germline, CDR1 is SNHLY and CDR2 is FYNNEI. The CDR3 reads CASSENRGLQPQHF. CDR3 nucleotides: TGTGCCAGCAGTGAAAACAGGGGGCTTCAGCCCCAGCATTTT.

The V gene is TRBV7-3, the J gene TRBJ2-2; TRBD2 is a possible D gene (6 bases). This CDR3 contains 15 residues. CDR1 and CDR2 from the germline V gene are SGHTA and FQGTGA. V lost 3 bases to trimming and J lost 2 bases, with 10 bases between them. In DNA form, the CDR3 reads TGTGCCAGCAGCTTGGGGACTCCTAACACCGGGGAGCTGTTTTTT. It codes for CASSLGTPNTGELFF.

This clone was seen a few times. The chain employs TRBV30 and TRBJ2-5; D is possibly TRBD2 (5 bases). The CDR3 sequence is 13 residues long. The V and J ends lost 8 bases and 0 bases respectively, with 13 bases between them. Germline CDR1 is GTSNPN and CDR2 is SVGIG (reference sequence). The CDR3 DNA is TGTGCCAGACGGAGGTACAACCAAGAGACCCAGTACTTC. Residues: CARRRYNQETQYF.

This chain uses TRBV5-6 with TRBJ1-6, with 9 bases identical to TRBD1. V shed 1 base, J shed 7 bases, and the junction held 3 bases outside the gene matches. There are 15 residues in the CDR3. CDR1 SGHDT and CDR2 YYEEEE come from the germline V gene. Here the CDR3 reads CASSLPGTGNSPLHF. In nucleotides, the CDR3 is TGTGCCAGCAGCTTGCCCGGGACAGGGAATTCACCCCTCCACTTT.

The rearrangement links TRBV18 to TRBJ2-7; perhaps TRBD1 as D (6 bases). The CDR3 loop spans 16 amino acids. Germline loops: CDR1 KGHSH, CDR2 LQKENI. The V end was cut by 5 bases, the J end by 2 bases, with 19 bases between. CDR3 nucleotides: TGTGCCAGCTCAGAATCCGACAGGCTGCCTACCTACGAGCAGTACTTC. It specifies CASSESDRLPTYEQYF.

In this sample, this clone turned up a few times. The rearrangement joins TRBV19 to TRBJ2-1; 9 bases align to TRBD2. The CDR3 spans 15 residues. With 6 bases clipped from V and 4 bases from J, the junction kept 7 bases outside the gene matches. Per germline, CDR1 LNHDA and CDR2 SQIVND (reference sequence). CDR3 sequence (DNA): TGTGCCAGTAGATTACTAGCGGGCGATTACAATGAGCAGTTCTTC. Its protein is CASRLLAGDYNEQFF.

This clone has only one observation. The CDR3 loop is CASSPLAGDGNEQFF. DNA of the CDR3: TGTGCCAGCAGTCCACTAGCGGGAGATGGCAATGAGCAGTTCTTC. The chain carries TRBV11-2 and TRBJ2-1; TRBD2 agrees at 11 bases. J gave up 6 bases and V 6 bases, and 7 bases lay outside the gene matches. The CDR3 loop spans 15 amino acids. The V gene's germline CDR1 is SGHAT and CDR2 FQNNGV.

This chain links TRBV28 with TRBJ1-2, with 7 positions matching TRBD1. The germline gives CDR1 MDHEN, CDR2 SYDVKM. After removal of 10 bases from V and 6 bases from J, the junction contained 8 bases not matched to a gene. This CDR3 has 12 residues. The CDR3 loop is CAIPQGGDGYTF. The CDR3 bases are TGTGCCATCCCGCAGGGGGGCGATGGCTACACCTTC.

This clone was found once. The rearrangement uses TRBV10-1 and TRBJ1-4; D is possibly TRBD1 (6 bases). Germline-derived CDR1 and CDR2 are WNHNN and SYGVQD (reference sequence). This CDR3 has 17 residues. Trimming took off 3 bases at V and 0 bases at J, with 14 bases between the two ends. CDR3 sequence reads: CASSDPPHRATNEKLFF. The CDR3 DNA is TGCGCCAGCAGTGATCCCCCCCACAGGGCAACTAATGAAAAACTGTTTTTT.

V gene TRBV10-1 combines with J gene TRBJ2-7; 8 positions match TRBD1. CDR3 length: 15 residues. The germline CDR1 and CDR2 sequences are WNHNN and SYGVQD (reference sequence). Germline trimming cut 4 bases from V and 0 bases from J; bases unmatched to any gene: 5. This chain's CDR3 is CASSVRTGRSYEQYF. For the CDR3, the DNA is TGCGCCAGCAGTGTCAGGACAGGGCGCTCCTACGAGCAGTACTTC.

This chain joins TRBV21-1 and TRBJ1-2. TRBV21-1 is reported as a pseudogene. There are 15 residues in the CDR3. The CDR3 nucleotides are TGTGCCAGCAGCAAATCGCCGGGGACTGACTATGGCTACACCTTC. This codes for CASSKSPGTDYGYTF.